A single T cell receptor (beta chain) is shown here with its context. V was pared by 1 base and J by 6 bases, with 19 bases between. The CDR3 is 17 amino acids. The V gene's germline CDR1 is MGHRA and CDR2 YSYEKL. This sample is drawn from a study of blood T cell repertoires in COVID-19. The wider study: Whether acute or convalescent, the COVID-19 samples came from the United States, Italy and Spain.

In the source study's methods: Amplified reference gene primers provided the basis for estimating nucleated cell counts. The assay was immunoSEQ multiplex PCR, and TCRdb's table has in-frame clones only and misses some. The V and J calls and clone size come from that table; D and trimming were worked out from the DNA. Here the sample spans 450,000 to 500,000 clones, approximately 91% being singletons. Participants had their cohort set by participant-reported clinical history. The chain uses TRBV4-1 and TRBJ2-1, with D perhaps matching TRBD2 (6 bases). What was sequenced was PBMCs or T cells enriched from blood (not recorded which). This receptor was taken from a woman aged 55-75 years who had recovered from COVID-19. Written as DNA, the CDR3 is TGCGCCAGCAGCCAAGTCCTTGGACTAAAGTCCGGCAATGAGCAGTTCTTC. As protein: CASSQVLGLKSGNEQFF.